The rows below give T cell receptor beta chains drawn from one sample of a study of graft-versus-host responses after intestinal transplantation. Generated by immunoSEQ multiplex PCR, the TCRdb table keeps only in-frame clones and is missing some. The sample holds tens of thousands of clones, around 90% seen once. The specimen was PBMCs, collected 26 days after transplant. The receptors come from a human patient who received an intestinal transplant, so some T cells may come from the graft donor. Each CDR3 is given with its conserved first and last residue.

J: TRBJ1-1
length: 15
V: TRBV7-8
CDR3: CASSSPDTGNTEAFF

J: TRBJ1-5
length: 12
V: TRBV6-1
CDR3: CAGSGGDQPQHF

J: TRBJ2-3
length: 15
V: TRBV6-5
CDR3: CASSYRDRRTDTQYF

J: TRBJ2-1
length: 15
V: TRBV6-5
CDR3: CASSSSGGSYNEQFF

J: TRBJ2-4
length: 15
V: TRBV7-2
CDR3: CASSSLGLGEVIQYF

J: TRBJ2-6
length: 15
V: TRBV5-1
CDR3: CASSLGGSGANVLTF

J: TRBJ2-5
length: 14
V: TRBV7-9
CDR3: CASSLALGEETQYF

J: TRBJ1-2
length: 15
V: TRBV7-6
CDR3: CASSDPRVEDYGYTF

J: TRBJ1-4
length: 15
V: TRBV6-6
CDR3: CASSSGHSTNEKLFF

J: TRBJ2-5
length: 17
V: TRBV4-2
CDR3: CASSQDAASGRFETQYF

J: TRBJ1-2
length: 13
V: TRBV5-6
CDR3: CASSLATGVGYTF

J: TRBJ2-7
length: 13
V: TRBV6-1
CDR3: CASSVGQTYEQYF

J: TRBJ1-1
length: 14
V: TRBV6-6
CDR3: CASSIQGGGTEAFF

J: TRBJ1-5
length: 14
V: TRBV29-1
CDR3: CSVSGGISNQPQHF

J: TRBJ2-3
length: 15
V: TRBV11-2
CDR3: CASSLDSLPTDTQYF

J: TRBJ2-2
length: 14
V: TRBV5-4
CDR3: CASMPGGGTGELFF

J: TRBJ1-1
length: 13
V: TRBV4-2
CDR3: CASRDRGNTEAFF

J: TRBJ2-2
length: 15
V: TRBV4-2
CDR3: CASSQDGGWAGELFF

J: TRBJ2-3
length: 16
V: TRBV30
CDR3: CAWSVFGGGRTDTQYF

J: TRBJ1-5
length: 17
V: TRBV4-1
CDR3: CASSQPIQGSPNQPQHF

J: TRBJ2-3
length: 13
V: TRBV10-3
CDR3: CAINGEDPDTQYF

J: TRBJ1-5
length: 14
V: TRBV2
CDR3: CASSETGGNQPQHF